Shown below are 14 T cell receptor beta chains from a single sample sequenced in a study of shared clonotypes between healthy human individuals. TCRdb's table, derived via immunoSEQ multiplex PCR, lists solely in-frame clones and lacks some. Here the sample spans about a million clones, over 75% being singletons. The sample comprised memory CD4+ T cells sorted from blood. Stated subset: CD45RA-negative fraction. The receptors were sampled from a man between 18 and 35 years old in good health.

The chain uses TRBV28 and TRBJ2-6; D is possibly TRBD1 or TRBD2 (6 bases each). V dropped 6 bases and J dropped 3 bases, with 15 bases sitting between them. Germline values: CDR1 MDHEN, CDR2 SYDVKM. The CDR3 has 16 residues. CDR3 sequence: CASSPRRGRGANVLTF. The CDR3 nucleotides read TGTGCCAGCAGCCCCCGACGGGGGCGTGGGGCCAACGTCCTGACTTTC.

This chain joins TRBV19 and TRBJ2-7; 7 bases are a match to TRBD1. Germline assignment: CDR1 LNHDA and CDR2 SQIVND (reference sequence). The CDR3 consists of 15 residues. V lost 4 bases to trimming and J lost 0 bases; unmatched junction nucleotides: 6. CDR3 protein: CASSTPRTGSYEQYF. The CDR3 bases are TGTGCCAGTAGTACGCCGCGGACAGGCTCCTACGAGCAGTACTTC.

The CDR3 DNA reads as TGTGCCAGCAGCTTAGGGCAGGGGGCGTTGGGGACTGAAGCTTTCTTT. It codes for CASSLGQGALGTEAFF. The V call is TRBV7-2, the J call TRBJ1-1, with 8 bases that match TRBD1. V trimming: 1 base; J trimming: 5 bases; junction bases outside the gene matches: 9. This CDR3 spans 16 amino acids. The V gene's germline CDR1 is SGHTA and CDR2 FQGNSA. The full variable domain, rest sourced from reference TRBV7-2 and TRBJ1-1, is GAGVSQSPSNKVTEKGKDVELRCDPISGHTALYWYRQSLGQGLEFLIYFQGNSAPDKSGLPSDRFSAERTGGSVSTLTIQRTQQEDSAVYLCASSLGQGALGTEAFFGQGTRLTVV.

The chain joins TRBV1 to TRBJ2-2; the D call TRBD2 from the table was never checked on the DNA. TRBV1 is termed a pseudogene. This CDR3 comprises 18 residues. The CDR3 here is CTSSPGLAGAINTGELFF. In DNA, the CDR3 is TGCACCAGCAGTCCTGGACTAGCGGGAGCTATAAACACCGGGGAGCTGTTTTTT.

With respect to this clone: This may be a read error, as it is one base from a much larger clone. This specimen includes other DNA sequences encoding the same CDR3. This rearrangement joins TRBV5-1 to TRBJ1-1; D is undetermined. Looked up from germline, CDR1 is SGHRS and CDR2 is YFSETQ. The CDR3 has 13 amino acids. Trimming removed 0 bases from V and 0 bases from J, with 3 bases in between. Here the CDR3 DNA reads TGCGCCAGCAGCTTGGACCTGAACACTGAAGCTTTCTTT. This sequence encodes CASSLDLNTEAFF.

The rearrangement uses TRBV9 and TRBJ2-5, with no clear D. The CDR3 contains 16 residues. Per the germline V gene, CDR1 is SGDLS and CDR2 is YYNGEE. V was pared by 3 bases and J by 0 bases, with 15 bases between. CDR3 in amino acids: CASSGGGATYQETQYF. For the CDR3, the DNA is TGTGCCAGCAGCGGGGGTGGCGCGACTTACCAAGAGACCCAGTACTTC.

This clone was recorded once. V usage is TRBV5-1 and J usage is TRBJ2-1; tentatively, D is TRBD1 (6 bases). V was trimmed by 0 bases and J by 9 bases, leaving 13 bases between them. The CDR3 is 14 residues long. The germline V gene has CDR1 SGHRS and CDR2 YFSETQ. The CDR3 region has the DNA TGCGCCAGCAGCTTGGCCACAGGGCCGGGTGAGCAGTTCTTC. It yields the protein CASSLATGPGEQFF. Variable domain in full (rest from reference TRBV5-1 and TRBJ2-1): KAGVTQTPRYLIKTRGQQVTLSCSPISGHRSVSWYQQTPGQGLQFLFEYFSETQRNKGNFPGRFSGRQFSNSRSEMNVSTLELGDSALYLCASSLATGPGEQFFGPGTRLTVL.

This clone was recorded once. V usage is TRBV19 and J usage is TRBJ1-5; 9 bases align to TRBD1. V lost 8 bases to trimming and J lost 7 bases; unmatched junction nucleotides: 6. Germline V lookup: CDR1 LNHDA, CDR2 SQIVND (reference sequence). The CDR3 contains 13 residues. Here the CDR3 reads CASGDRVIQPQHF. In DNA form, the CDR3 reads TGTGCCAGTGGGGACAGGGTAATACAGCCCCAGCATTTT. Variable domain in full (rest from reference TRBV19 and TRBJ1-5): DGGITQSPKYLFRKEGQNVTLSCEQNLNHDAMYWYRQDPGQGLRLIYYSQIVNDFQKGDIAEGYSVSREKKESFPLTVTSAQKNPTAFYLCASGDRVIQPQHFGDGTRLSIL.

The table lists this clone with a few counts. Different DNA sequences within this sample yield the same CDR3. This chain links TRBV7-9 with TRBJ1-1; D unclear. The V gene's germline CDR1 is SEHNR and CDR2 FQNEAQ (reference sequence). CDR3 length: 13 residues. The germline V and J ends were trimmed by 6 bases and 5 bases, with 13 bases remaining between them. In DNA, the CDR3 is TGTGCCAGCAGTTACCTAACCGGGACTGAAGCTTTCTTT. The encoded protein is CASSYLTGTEAFF.

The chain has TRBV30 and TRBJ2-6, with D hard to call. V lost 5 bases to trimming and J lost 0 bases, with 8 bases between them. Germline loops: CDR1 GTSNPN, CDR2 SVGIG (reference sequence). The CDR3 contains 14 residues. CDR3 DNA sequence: TGTGCCTGGGGAAGAACCTCTGGGGCCAACGTCCTGACTTTC. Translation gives CAWGRTSGANVLTF.

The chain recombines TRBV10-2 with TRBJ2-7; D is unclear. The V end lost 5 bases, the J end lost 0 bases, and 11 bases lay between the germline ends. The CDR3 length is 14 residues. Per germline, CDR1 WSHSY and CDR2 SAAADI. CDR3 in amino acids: CASSKGTASYEQYF. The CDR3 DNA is TGCGCCAGCAGTAAAGGTACTGCCTCCTACGAGCAGTACTTC.

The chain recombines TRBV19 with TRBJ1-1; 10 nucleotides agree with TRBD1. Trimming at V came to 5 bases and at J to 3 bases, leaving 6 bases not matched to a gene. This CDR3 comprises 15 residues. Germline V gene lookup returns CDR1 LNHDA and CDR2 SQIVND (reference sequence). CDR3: CASSSWTGGDTEAFF. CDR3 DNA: TGTGCCAGTAGTTCCTGGACAGGGGGGGACACTGAAGCTTTCTTT. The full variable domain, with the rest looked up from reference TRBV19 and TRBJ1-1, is DGGITQSPKYLFRKEGQNVTLSCEQNLNHDAMYWYRQDPGQGLRLIYYSQIVNDFQKGDIAEGYSVSREKKESFPLTVTSAQKNPTAFYLCASSSWTGGDTEAFFGQGTRLTVV.

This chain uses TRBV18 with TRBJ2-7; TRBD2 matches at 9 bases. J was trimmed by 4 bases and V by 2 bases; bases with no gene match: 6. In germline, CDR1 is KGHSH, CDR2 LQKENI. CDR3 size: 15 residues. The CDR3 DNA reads TGTGCCAGCTCACCAGGTGGTAGCGGGGGATACGAGCAGTACTTC. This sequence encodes CASSPGGSGGYEQYF.

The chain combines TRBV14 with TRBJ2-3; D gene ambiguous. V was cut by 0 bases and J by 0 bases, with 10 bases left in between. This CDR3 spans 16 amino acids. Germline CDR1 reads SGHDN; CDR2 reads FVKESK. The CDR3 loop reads CASSQDPPVSTDTQYF. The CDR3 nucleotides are TGTGCCAGCAGCCAAGATCCGCCCGTAAGCACAGATACGCAGTATTTT.